This TCR beta chain was documented in a study of graft-versus-host responses after intestinal transplantation. As for the study in general: Induction with anti-thymocyte globulin, then tacrolimus and steroids for about 3 years, was given to all recipients.

Points from the study as a whole: There were GvH clones found in recipient marrow, and some of them appeared first in ileum or blood. Early post-transplant HvG declines tracked with peak circulating GvH clone levels.

TCRdb keeps only in-frame clones here, not all; method: immunoSEQ multiplex PCR. The profile shows around 100,000 clones, approximately 93% of them singletons. In regard to this clone: Antigen: not known.

V dropped 4 bases and J dropped 0 bases, with 10 bases sitting between them. CDR1 and CDR2 (germline): MDHEN, SYDVKM. The CDR3 consists of 14 residues. This clonotype was sampled from a human donor who was the organ donor for an intestinal transplant. This rearrangement joins TRBV28 to TRBJ2-7, with a weak D call TRBD2 (5 bases). The sequencing here drew on unstimulated CD8+ T cells sorted from spleen or lymph node cells, taken before transplant. The CDR3 is CASSYGISSYEQYF. The CDR3 region has the DNA TGTGCCAGCAGTTACGGGATCTCCTCCTACGAGCAGTACTTC.